This T cell receptor (beta chain) emerged from a study of cytomegalovirus exposure and HLA in healthy donors (dated by TCRdb to about 2017). For the study in its entirety: In an earlier analysis of 587 of the donors, about 270 Gb of sequence data and some 100 million unique TCR beta sequences from about 190 million T cells were reported. About 320 gigabases of sequencing data and some 85 million unique TCR sequences were included in an early release covering about 600 HLA-typed donors. Among the approximately 400 genotyped donors, around 81% belonged to the genetic ancestry cluster associated with self-reported Caucasian donors. The study was designed to test whether signatures of past pathogen exposure could be identified by cataloging public T cell receptors. The study used immunosequencing to profile the T cell repertoires of 600 to 850 subjects and linked those repertoires to cytomegalovirus serostatus. A separate validation cohort of 90 to 150 different subjects was used in addition to the 666-subject first cohort. To predict cytomegalovirus infection status, the study brought together high-throughput TCR immunosequencing, statistical association of individual TCRs with disease status, and machine learning. A later analysis re-examined previously published TCR beta repertoires from hundreds of donors and added high-resolution HLA genotyping to investigate patterns of TCR occurrence. The later analysis used no new phenotypic data to find candidate immune exposures, relying instead on TCR beta sequences and their occurrence across donors. To decide whether each TCR beta V gene segment behaved as functional or pseudogenic, an earlier analysis of some 580 of the donors relied on high-throughput TCR beta sequencing. Donor age, sex, ethnicity and CMV serostatus were collected together with the repertoire data. A later genetic analysis used genome-wide SNP genotypes for about 55% of the 666 donors, treating that subset as a discovery cohort. Every repertoire in the discovery cohort had been generated on one and the same sequencing platform. Both class I and class II loci were covered by HLA typing, at four-digit resolution. Typing coverage differed by locus: A, B, C, DRB1 and DQB1 were typed in about 629-630 donors, DQA1 in 522, DPA1 in approximately 600, and DPB1 in 450 to 490. Because of strong linkage in the cohort, roughly 5 DR-DQ haplotypes were treated as single units for association and clustering. Among around 400 genotyped donors of the cohort, an average of approximately 220,000 unique TCR beta nucleotide sequences was sequenced per donor, of which 15% to 20% were non-productive. General study outcomes and caveats: Most TCR sequences were observed very rarely across donors, whereas some public TCRs were present in many individuals. The classifier was reported to diagnose cytomegalovirus status with high specificity and sensitivity in both the original and validation cohorts. The sequencing pipeline was judged likely to have produced a cluster of highly shared sequence variants as a technical artifact. Compared with equally common non-associated chains, HLA-associated TCR beta chains in a later analysis were more clonally expanded and had lower generation probabilities. A later analysis reported that several top co-occurrence clusters appeared linked to parvovirus B19, influenza, CMV and Epstein-Barr virus. Because counts were too low, 15 or so rarely observed V segments, including chromosome 9 orphons, were excluded from the earlier analysis of around 640 of the donors. Because HLA typing was missing for some donors at each locus, association tests included only the typed subset. At a false discovery rate of 0.05, a later analysis linked 16,000 or so TCR beta sequences to specific HLA alleles. It was suggested by the authors that the approach could potentially be generalized to other disease states and immunological phenotypes. Compared with the approximately 600-donor mean, donors in an Asian-associated ancestry cluster had fewer N-insertions in productive TCRs, according to a later genetic analysis. A further reported finding was that TCR beta sequences accurately predicted the HLA-A and HLA-B alleles for most subjects in the first cohort. An association between a missense DCLRE1C variant and V-gene and J-gene trimming of TCR beta chains was found in a later genetic analysis and replicated in an independent cohort. Sequencing depth was assumed to be roughly uniform across donors in the presence/absence analyses, though that assumption may not hold. In a later analysis, TCR association rates were found to vary across HLA loci, with the most associated TCRs seen for DRB1 alleles and the fewest for HLA-C alleles. The study listed approximately 160 TCR beta chains as associated with cytomegalovirus. In vitro tests confirmed that a few of the cytomegalovirus-associated TCR beta chains recognize cytomegalovirus antigens. In this cohort, only TCR beta chains were sequenced, and detectable features were limited by the absence of alpha or paired-chain data. An earlier analysis of around 540 of the donors showed that most TCR beta V segments appeared in productive rearrangements either about 87% or about 30% of the time, which broadly matched IMGT annotations. Most CMV-associated TCR beta chains appeared to be HLA-restricted in a later analysis, and the HLA associations seemed to be driven largely by CMV exposure. Correlated functional status among segregating V segments might reflect linkage disequilibrium, but an unknown experimental factor could not be ruled out. Some IMGT-functional V segments, including TRBV6-2 and TRBV6-3, could not be told apart with the 87-base-pair reads, so those segments were excluded. Strong co-occurrence of HLA alleles, especially DR and DQ, made assigning TCR associations to individual alleles difficult. For the cohort, immune exposure information was limited to CMV serostatus.

In the case of this clone: It has no known antigen specificity. No base-level quality is on record; no much larger clone is a single base apart.

The cysteine opens and the phenylalanine closes a CDR3 of 12 amino acids. Kept here is only the CDR3 DNA, which spans 36 bases and is read in frame from base 1. V is shortened by 3 bases, J by 5 bases, and the region joining them spans 5 bases. Based on the germline V gene (reference sequence), the CDR1 and CDR2 sequences are LNHDA and SQIVND. In total, approximately 700 healthy bone marrow donors made up the cohort. All cohort members were sampled while nominally healthy, although unrecorded immune exposures were likely present. The donor tested CMV seronegative and was one of the 352 seronegative cohort members. Every donor gave a peripheral blood sample, and the peripheral blood mononuclear cells from that sample were used for TCR beta sequencing. The Qiagen DNeasy Blood Extraction Kit was used to extract genomic DNA from the blood cell samples. The library relied on the immunoSEQ multiplex PCR assay. The multiplex PCR relied on a mix of 60 forward primers for TCR Vbeta segments and 13 reverse primers for TCR Jbeta segments. The CDR3 region of rearranged TCR beta genes was amplified from genomic DNA with a multiplex PCR assay. The amplified TCR beta libraries were sequenced on the Illumina HiSeq System as 87-base-pair reads. Under the source paper's analysis protocol: A later analysis counted tens of millions of unique TCR beta chains across the 500 to 850 repertoires, and 10 million to 11 million of these chains were shared by at least two donors. To remove PCR and sequencing errors, raw reads were error-corrected and collapsed into unique sequences using a nearest-neighbor algorithm that merged closely related sequences. CDR3 sequences were aligned to IMGT reference sequences to assign V, D and J gene segments. Each retained sequence needed at least a six-nucleotide match to both a V gene segment and a J gene segment. A rearrangement was called productive if the CDR3 had no stop codons and remained in frame with V and J, and every other rearrangement was called non-productive. CDR3 was defined by IMGT convention, running from the second conserved V-encoded cysteine to the conserved J-encoded phenylalanine. Sequences without an unambiguous match to a single V gene segment were excluded from the earlier analysis of several hundred of the donors. An earlier analysis of a few hundred of the donors called V segments functional above 56.7% productive rearrangements and segregating when the between-donor standard deviation exceeded 5%. A statistical classification framework was built to diagnose cytomegalovirus status from the catalog of TCR beta chain sequences. In a later analysis, TCR nucleotide sequences were compared against IMGT/GENE-DB human TR gene sequences so that V and J genes could be assigned. In a later analysis, CDR3 sequences and most-parsimonious VDJ recombination scenarios were assigned using the TCRdist pipeline. In a later analysis, every TCR beta chain was defined by the combination of its CDR3 amino acid sequence and its V-gene family, and reads without a unique V-gene family were dropped. A later analysis removed 600 or so highly shared, low-generation-probability nucleotide sequences to deal with suspected cross-contamination and a sequencing artifact. A later analysis calculated a clonal expansion index for each public chain from normalized within-repertoire ranks of inferred template counts. Generation probabilities in a later analysis came from a VDJ recombination model fitted to out-of-frame rearrangements, and those results were checked against IGoR. In a later analysis, hypergeometric tests were used to score TCR-TCR, TCR-HLA and TCR-CMV co-occurrence, with a repertoire-size bias correction applied to TCR pairs. In a later analysis, false discovery rates were estimated by permuting HLA or CMV assignments 20 times. A later analysis grouped co-occurring TCRs with DBSCAN, adding TCRdist sequence similarity when clustering within HLA-allele-positive subsets. For co-occurrence clustering, repertoires with fewer than 30,000 or more than 120,000 public chains were excluded, along with about five repertoires with anomalous nucleotide sharing. TCRdb limited this immuneACCESS table to in-frame rearrangements with V and J called. A share of clones is missing; checked studies link under half to unresolved V genes, and the rest is unexplained. Clone size and V and J calls were adopted from that table, with D and trimming inferred from the DNA. The sample records 190,000 or so clones, 80% of which are singletons. The ten top clones hold 0.5% to 0.8% of the sample.

Sequencing input: PBMCs. The TCR sequence derives from a boy between 10 and 17 years old in good health and CMV-seronegative. The V and J segments used are TRBV19 and TRBJ1-5; too little of a D gene remains to name it. The CDR3 corresponds to CASSMVDQPQHF. The nucleotide sequence is given as TGTGCCAGTAGTATGGTAGATCAGCCCCAGCATTTT.